This TCR beta chain was captured in a study of T cell responses to AZD1222 COVID-19 vaccine. Whole-study context: Both about-4-week and about-12-week second-dose recipients were combined. Findings of the study overall: It was only a handful of AZD1222 recipients who were seropositive at baseline. Two AZD1222 doses significantly raised spike-specific TCR breadth and depth over controls. There were mostly white British donors and more females than males, and clonal diversity was possibly underestimated.

TCRdb keeps only in-frame clones here, not all; method: immunoSEQ multiplex PCR. The sample has approximately 79,000 clones; about 90% are singletons. A single count supports this clone. Its cognate antigen is unknown. The CDR3 spans 11 residues. V gave up 8 bases and J gave up 3 bases; unmatched junction bases: 1. The germline gives CDR1 SNHLY, CDR2 FYNNEI. The chain employs TRBV2 and TRBJ2-7; TRBD1 aligns across 7 bases. The sequenced sample was peripheral blood, obtained on day 0 of AZD1222 vaccination. The source is an adult in good health. CDR3 nucleotide sequence: TGTGCCAGCGGACAGGTCTACGAGCAGTACTTC. Encoded protein: CASGQVYEQYF.